Below are 10 T cell receptor beta chains sequenced from a single sample in a study of blood T cell repertoires in COVID-19. Sequenced by immunoSEQ multiplex PCR; TCRdb stores in-frame clones only, minus some. The sample holds a few hundred thousand clones, over 75% seen once. What was sequenced was PBMCs or T cells enriched from blood (not recorded which). The receptors derive from a woman in her thirties who had recovered from COVID-19.

The chain carries TRBV3-1 (or the pseudogene TRBV3-2) and TRBJ2-1; 7 positions match TRBD2. Trimming took 1 base from V and 8 from J; bases not matched to a gene: 8. The CDR3 consists of 15 residues. Germline V gene data show CDR1 as LGHDT and CDR2 as YNNKEL (reference sequence). Here the CDR3 DNA reads TGTGCCAGCAGCCAAGGGATAGCGGGTAGCCATGAGCAGTTCTTC. Translated, it gives CASSQGIAGSHEQFF.

With respect to this clone: The sample has other DNA sequences that encode this CDR3 too. The chain uses TRBV7-9 and TRBJ1-1; 7 bases are a match to TRBD1. V lost 5 bases, J lost 7 bases, and 4 bases stayed unmatched. Germline V CDR1 and CDR2: SEHNR, FQNEAQ (reference sequence). There are 12 residues in the CDR3. The CDR3 reads CASSPTGVEAFF. The DNA of the CDR3 is TGTGCCAGCAGCCCAACAGGGGTTGAAGCTTTCTTT.

The gene calls are TRBV19 and TRBJ2-2, with no clear D. Germline loops: CDR1 LNHDA, CDR2 SQIVND (reference sequence). This CDR3 region has 13 residues. The V end was cut by 5 bases, the J end by 3 bases, with 7 bases between. This CDR3 reads CASSFQDTGELFF. The CDR3, as DNA: TGTGCCAGTAGTTTCCAGGACACCGGGGAGCTGTTTTTT.

The chain employs TRBV7-9 and TRBJ2-1; TRBD2 agrees at 7 bases. Germline CDR1 reads SEHNR; CDR2 reads FQNEAQ (reference sequence). The CDR3 covers 16 residues. Trimming took 5 bases from V and 0 from J; bases not matched to a gene: 7. In DNA, the CDR3 is TGTGCCAGCAGCCCGAGATCGGGGGGCTCCTACAATGAGCAGTTCTTC. It specifies CASSPRSGGSYNEQFF.

The chain links TRBV7-9 to TRBJ1-2; perhaps TRBD1 as D (5 bases). CDR1 SEHNR and CDR2 FQNEAQ come from the germline V gene (reference sequence). The CDR3 extends over 16 amino acids. V lost 5 bases, J lost 4 bases, and 20 bases lay in between. The CDR3 nucleotides are TGTGCCAGCAGCAAAGACGACAGCACCCTCCTCTATGGCTACACCTTC. Encoded protein: CASSKDDSTLLYGYTF. Drawing the rest from reference TRBV7-9 and TRBJ1-2, the complete variable domain is DTGVSQNPRHKITKRGQNVTFRCDPISEHNRLYWYRQTLGQGPEFLTYFQNEAQLEKSRLLSDRFSAERPKGSFSTLEIQRTEQGDSAMYLCASSKDDSTLLYGYTFGSGTRLTVV.

The chain is built from TRBV28 and TRBJ2-5; TRBD1 agrees at 7 bases. CDR1 MDHEN and CDR2 SYDVKM come from the germline V gene. The CDR3 consists of 17 residues. Trimming removed 5 bases from V and 0 bases from J; junction bases left unmatched: 12. CDR3 protein: CASSPPPGTEYQETQYF. CDR3 nucleotides: TGTGCCAGCAGTCCCCCCCCGGGGACAGAGTACCAAGAGACCCAGTACTTC. Based on the CDR3 plus reference TRBV28 and TRBJ2-5, the full variable domain is DVKVTQSSRYLVKRTGEKVFLECVQDMDHENMFWYRQDPGLGLRLIYFSYDVKMKEKGDIPEGYSVSREKKERFSLILESASTNQTSMYLCASSPPPGTEYQETQYFGPGTRLLVL.

The chain uses TRBV5-1 and TRBJ1-1; TRBD1 is a possible D gene (6 bases). Germline V lookup: CDR1 SGHRS, CDR2 YFSETQ. This CDR3 is built from 17 residues. V lost 0 bases, J lost 0 bases, and 15 bases lay in between. This chain's CDR3 is CASSLVSGEGLNTEAFF. CDR3 sequence (DNA): TGCGCCAGCAGCTTGGTATCAGGGGAGGGCTTGAACACTGAAGCTTTCTTT.

The chain employs TRBV5-1 and TRBJ2-5, with D possibly matching TRBD1 (5 bases). Germline V gives CDR1 SGHRS, CDR2 YFSETQ. CDR3 length: 14 amino acids. Deletions cut 6 bases from V and 1 base from J, with 13 bases between. CDR3 in DNA: TGCGCCAGCACCACGGCAGGGCGCCAAGAGACCCAGTACTTC. Encoded protein: CASTTAGRQETQYF.

The rearrangement uses TRBV29-1 and TRBJ1-5, with 7 bases that match TRBD1. V shed 6 bases, J shed 6 bases, and the junction held 8 bases outside the gene matches. CDR3 size: 13 residues. Germline CDR1 SQVTM, CDR2 ANQGSEA. The CDR3 region has the DNA TGCAGCGTGGCCCCAGGGACAGCTCAGCCCCAGCATTTT. Encoded protein: CSVAPGTAQPQHF.

The genes are TRBV9 and TRBJ1-2; 8 nucleotides match TRBD1. This CDR3 is 17 amino acids long. Trimming at V came to 0 bases and at J to 5 bases, leaving 12 bases not matched to a gene. Germline assignment: CDR1 SGDLS and CDR2 YYNGEE. CDR3 coding DNA: TGTGCCAGCAGCGTAGCCTCAACAGGACAGGGCCGATATGGCTACACCTTC. As protein: CASSVASTGQGRYGYTF.